This TCR beta chain was captured in a study of immune evolution from preneoplasia to lung adenocarcinoma. Across the study: HLA loss of heterozygosity: around 6.5% AIS, 15% MIA, about 35% ADC, none AAH. Overall study results and limits: Clonality was highest in normal lung, lower in later-stage lesions apparently.

A note on this clone: Its antigen is still unknown.

After pathologic assessment, macro-dissection selected premalignant or tumor cells for extraction. This table comes from immunoSEQ multiplex PCR, and its TCRdb copy is limited to in-frame clones, with some not included. The sample carries some 4,000 clones, more than 75% recorded once. The V end was cut by 6 bases, the J end by 4 bases, with 16 bases between. Germline CDR1 reads LGHNT; CDR2 reads FRNRAP. This CDR3 comprises 14 residues. Sequenced sample: FFPE invasive lung adenocarcinoma tissue. The sequence derives from a person between 65 and 79 years old with invasive lung adenocarcinoma. Some clones in this sample may be carry-over from other donors' samples. The chain employs TRBV12-5 and TRBJ2-7; the D gene is possibly TRBD1 (5 bases). The CDR3 region is CASGEGAPTYEQYF. DNA of the CDR3: TGTGCTAGTGGGGAAGGGGCCCCTACTTACGAGCAGTACTTC.